This note documents a single TCR beta chain sequence. Here immunoSEQ multiplex PCR was the method, and the copy in TCRdb shows in-frame clones only, minus some. The sample carries fewer than 120,000 clones, approximately 90% recorded once. The data stem from a study of T cell responses to AZD1222 COVID-19 vaccine. V gave up 6 bases and J gave up 0 bases, with 7 bases separating them. CDR3 length equals 13 residues. Per the germline V gene, CDR1 is MNHEY and CDR2 is SVGAGI. J is TRBJ2-3 and V is TRBV6-5; a weak D match, TRBD2 (5 bases). The specimen was peripheral blood, collected on day 0 of AZD1222 vaccination. The receptor comes from an adult in good health. The CDR3 spells CASSEGSTDTQYF. The CDR3 coding sequence is TGTGCCAGCAGCGAGGGCAGCACAGATACGCAGTATTTT.